This T cell receptor (beta chain) stems from a study of T cell changes during pregnancy in multiple sclerosis (dated by TCRdb to the late 2010s). Describing the broader study: Changes in the T cell repertoire over the course of pregnancy were examined in this study in women with multiple sclerosis.

CDR1 is given as SGHTA and CDR2 as FQGNSA, both from the germline V gene. There are 15 amino acids in the CDR3, from cysteine to phenylalanine inclusive. Kept here is only the CDR3 DNA, which spans 45 bases and is read in frame from base 1. V loses 5 bases of germline sequence and J loses 4 bases, and the interval between the two ends is 18 bases. On this clone: This receptor's antigen is unknown. No much larger clonotype is one base removed from it; base qualities were not supplied.

Receptor amplification or capture employed the immunoSEQ multiplex PCR assay. What TCRdb holds here is the immuneACCESS table cut down to in-frame rearrangements. Part of the clones is not present; checked against another copy, under half of the missing clones reflect an unresolved V gene, and the others are unexplained. The sample records tens of thousands of clones, over 80% of which are singletons. The top ten constitute 1% of the sample. Specimen: peripheral blood, collected in the first trimester of pregnancy. This TCR was recovered from a female donor with multiple sclerosis, enrolled in a pregnancy study. The chain uses TRBV7-2 and TRBJ2-7; the D region possibly corresponds to TRBD1 (6 bases align). The CDR3 amino acid sequence is: CASSTQIQGWYEQYF. The bases read TGTGCCAGCAGCACCCAAATTCAGGGGTGGTACGAGCAGTACTTC.